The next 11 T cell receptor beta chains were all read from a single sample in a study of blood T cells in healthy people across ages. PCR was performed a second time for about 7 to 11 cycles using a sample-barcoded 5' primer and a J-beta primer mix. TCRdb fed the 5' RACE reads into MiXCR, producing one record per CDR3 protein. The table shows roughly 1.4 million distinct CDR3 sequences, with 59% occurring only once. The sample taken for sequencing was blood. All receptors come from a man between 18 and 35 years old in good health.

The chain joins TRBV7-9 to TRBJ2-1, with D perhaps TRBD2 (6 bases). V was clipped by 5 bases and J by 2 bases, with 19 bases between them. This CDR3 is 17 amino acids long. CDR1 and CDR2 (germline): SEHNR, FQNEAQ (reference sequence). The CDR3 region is CASSDPTGKRAYNEQFF. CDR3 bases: TGTGCCAGCAGCGACCCTACCGGGAAGCGGGCCTACAATGAGCAGTTCTTC.

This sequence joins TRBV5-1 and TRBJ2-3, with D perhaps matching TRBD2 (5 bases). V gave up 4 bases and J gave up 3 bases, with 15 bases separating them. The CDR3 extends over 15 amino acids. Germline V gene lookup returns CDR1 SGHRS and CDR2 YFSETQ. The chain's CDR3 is CASSQLDEGTDTQYF. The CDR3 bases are TGCGCCAGCAGCCAGCTCGACGAGGGTACAGATACGCAGTATTTT.

CDR3 coding DNA: TGTGCCAGCAGCTTCCGCCCCATCAGCACAGATACGCAGTATTTT. Translating gives CASSFRPISTDTQYF. V usage is TRBV11-3 and J usage is TRBJ2-3; D is undetermined. The V end lost 3 bases, the J end lost 0 bases, and 10 bases lay between the germline ends. CDR3 length: 15 residues. Germline V gives CDR1 SGHNT, CDR2 YENEEA.

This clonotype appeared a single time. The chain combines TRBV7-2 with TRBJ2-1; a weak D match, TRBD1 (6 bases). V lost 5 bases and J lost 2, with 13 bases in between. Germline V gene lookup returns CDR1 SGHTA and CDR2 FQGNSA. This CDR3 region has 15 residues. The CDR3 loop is CASSPTGRPYNEQFF. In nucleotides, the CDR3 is TGTGCCAGCAGCCCTACAGGGAGACCCTACAATGAGCAGTTCTTC.

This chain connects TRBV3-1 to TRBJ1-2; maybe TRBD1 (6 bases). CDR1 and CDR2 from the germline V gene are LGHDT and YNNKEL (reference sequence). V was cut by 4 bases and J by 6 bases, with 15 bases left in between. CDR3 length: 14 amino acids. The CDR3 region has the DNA TGTGCCAGCAGCCCCGCGAACAGGGTCCATGGCTACACCTTC. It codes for CASSPANRVHGYTF. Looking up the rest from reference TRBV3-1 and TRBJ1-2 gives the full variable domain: DTAVSQTPKYLVTQMGNDKSIKCEQNLGHDTMYWYKQDSKKFLKIMFSYNNKELIINETVPNRFSPKSPDKAHLNLHINSLELGDSAVYFCASSPANRVHGYTFGSGTRLTVV.

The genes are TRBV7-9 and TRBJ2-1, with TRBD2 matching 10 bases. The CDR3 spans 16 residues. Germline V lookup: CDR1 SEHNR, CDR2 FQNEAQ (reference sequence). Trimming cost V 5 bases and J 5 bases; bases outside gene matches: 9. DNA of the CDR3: TGTGCCAGCAGCGGACATCTAGCGGGGGCCGACAATGAGCAGTTCTTC. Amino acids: CASSGHLAGADNEQFF.

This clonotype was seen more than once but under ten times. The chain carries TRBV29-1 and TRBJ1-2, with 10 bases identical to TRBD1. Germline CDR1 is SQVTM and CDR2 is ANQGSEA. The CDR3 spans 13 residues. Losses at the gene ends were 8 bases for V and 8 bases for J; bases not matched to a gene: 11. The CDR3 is CSSTPGTGVGYTF. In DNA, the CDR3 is TGCAGCTCAACCCCCGGGACAGGGGTGGGCTACACCTTC.

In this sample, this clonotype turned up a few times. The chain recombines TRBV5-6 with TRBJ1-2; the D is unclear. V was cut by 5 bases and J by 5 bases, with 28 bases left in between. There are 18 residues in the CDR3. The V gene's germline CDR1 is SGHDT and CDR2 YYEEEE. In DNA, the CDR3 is TGTGCCAGCAGTATTCTTCAGGCCTTATGGGAAGTGGGTTATGGCTACACCTTC. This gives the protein CASSILQALWEVGYGYTF.

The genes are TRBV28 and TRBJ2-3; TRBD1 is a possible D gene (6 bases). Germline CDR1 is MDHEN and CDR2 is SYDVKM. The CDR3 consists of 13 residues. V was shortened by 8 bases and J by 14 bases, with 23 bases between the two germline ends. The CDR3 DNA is TGTGCCAGCCGTACAGCGGACAGTTTAGTTTGGTATTTT. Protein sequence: CASRTADSLVWYF.

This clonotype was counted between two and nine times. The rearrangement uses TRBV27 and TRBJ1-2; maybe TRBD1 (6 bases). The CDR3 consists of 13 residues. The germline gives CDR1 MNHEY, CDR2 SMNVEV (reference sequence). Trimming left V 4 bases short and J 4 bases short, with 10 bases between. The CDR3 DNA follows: TGTGCCAGCAGTTCGCAGGGGCCCTATGGCTACACCTTC. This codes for CASSSQGPYGYTF.

CDR3 in DNA: TGTGCCATCAGTGAGTCGGCGGGACATAATTCACCCCTCCACTTT. Protein: CAISESAGHNSPLHF. This chain connects TRBV10-3 to TRBJ1-6; tentative D call: TRBD1 (5 bases). The CDR3 sequence is 15 residues long. V was trimmed by 0 bases and J by 5 bases, leaving 8 bases between them. Germline V lookup: CDR1 ENHRY, CDR2 SYGVKD.